Shown below are 13 T cell receptor beta chains from a single sample sequenced in a study of blood T cell repertoires in COVID-19. Assay used: immunoSEQ multiplex PCR; TCRdb lists only in-frame clones, some missing. The sample carries 310,000 or so clones, around 84% recorded once. The sequenced sample consisted of PBMCs or T cells enriched from blood (not recorded which). The receptors stem from a woman aged 18-29 years who had recovered from COVID-19.

V and J are TRBV5-1 and TRBJ1-2; 8 nucleotides line up with TRBD1. Losses at the gene ends were 8 bases for V and 1 base for J; bases not matched to a gene: 4. The length of the CDR3 is 13 residues. Germline CDR1 is SGHRS and CDR2 is YFSETQ. In DNA, the CDR3 is TGCGCCAGTGGACAGGGCCTTAACTATGGCTACACCTTC. Residues: CASGQGLNYGYTF.

This chain links TRBV6-4 with TRBJ2-2; 7 bases line up with TRBD1. V shed 0 bases and J 5 bases; nucleotides not matched to a gene: 6. CDR3 length: 16 amino acids. CDR1 and CDR2 (germline): MRHNA, SNTAGT. The CDR3: CASSDSRQGETGELFF. CDR3 nucleotide sequence: TGTGCCAGCAGTGACTCGAGACAGGGTGAGACCGGGGAGCTGTTTTTT.

This chain uses TRBV11-3 with TRBJ1-2, with 9 nucleotides matching TRBD1. Germline loops: CDR1 SGHNT, CDR2 YENEEA. Trimming removed 4 bases from V and 4 bases from J; junction bases left unmatched: 10. The CDR3 spans 16 residues. CDR3: CASSSTFADRGYGYTF. In nucleotides, the CDR3 is TGTGCCAGCAGCTCGACCTTCGCGGACAGGGGCTATGGCTACACCTTC.

The rearrangement uses TRBV10-3 and TRBJ1-1; the D is unclear. Germline V gives CDR1 ENHRY, CDR2 SYGVKD. Between the trimmed V and J ends, which lost 4 bases and 0 bases, there was a span of 6 bases. The length of the CDR3 is 13 residues. The CDR3 spells CAISVRVNTEAFF. CDR3 bases: TGTGCCATCAGTGTCCGGGTGAACACTGAAGCTTTCTTT.

This sequence joins TRBV6-5 and TRBJ1-6; D is unclear. Germline CDR1 reads MNHEY; CDR2 reads SVGAGI. V gave up 5 bases and J gave up 8 bases, with 7 bases separating them. This CDR3 has 12 amino acids. CDR3: CASSQPDSPLHF. The CDR3 DNA reads TGTGCCAGCAGTCAACCAGATTCACCCCTCCACTTT.

V and J are TRBV7-9 and TRBJ1-1, with TRBD1 identical over 7 bases. Germline values: CDR1 SEHNR, CDR2 FQNEAQ (reference sequence). V lost 1 base to trimming and J lost 2 bases; unmatched junction nucleotides: 10. The CDR3 totals 17 residues. CDR3 amino acids: CASSLGSSRTGNTEAFF. CDR3 nucleotides: TGTGCCAGCAGCTTAGGATCGTCGAGGACAGGCAACACTGAAGCTTTCTTT.

This rearrangement joins TRBV27 to TRBJ2-2, with 11 positions matching TRBD1. CDR1 is MNHEY, CDR2 SMNVEV, per germline (reference sequence). The CDR3 runs to 16 residues. Trimming removed 7 bases from V and 2 bases from J; junction bases left unmatched: 6. CDR3 in amino acids: CASKPGQGANTGELFF. CDR3 sequence (DNA): TGTGCCAGCAAACCAGGACAGGGGGCTAACACCGGGGAGCTGTTTTTT.

The chain carries TRBV9 and TRBJ2-6; D is unresolved. Germline values: CDR1 SGDLS, CDR2 YYNGEE. Trimming cost V 4 bases and J 1 base, with 21 bases left between them. This CDR3 has 19 amino acids. CDR3 in DNA: TGTGCCAGCAGCACCTTCCCGGGTCCCATATATTCTGGGGCCAACGTCCTGACTTTC. Translated: CASSTFPGPIYSGANVLTF.

The CDR3 sequence: CASSSRQASLYEQYF. The CDR3 bases are TGTGCCAGCAGCTCCCGACAGGCGAGCCTATACGAGCAGTACTTC. The chain links TRBV7-2 to TRBJ2-7, with D possibly being TRBD1 (6 bases). CDR3 length: 15 amino acids. Germline loops: CDR1 SGHTA, CDR2 FQGNSA. The V end was cut by 4 bases, the J end by 4 bases, with 17 bases between.

V gene TRBV5-6 combines with J gene TRBJ2-7; no clear D. V was pared by 3 bases and J by 4 bases, with 11 bases between. CDR1 is SGHDT and CDR2 is YYEEEE in the germline V gene. The CDR3 spans 13 residues. The CDR3 DNA sequence: TGTGCCAGCAGCTCACGACTGGCGTACGAGCAGTACTTC. This encodes CASSSRLAYEQYF.

The genes are TRBV24-1 and TRBJ2-2, with D possibly being TRBD1 (6 bases). Deletions cut 9 bases from V and 1 base from J, with 11 bases between. This CDR3 contains 14 residues. Germline V lookup: CDR1 KGHDR, CDR2 SFDVKD. CDR3 DNA sequence: TGTGCCACCGAGGACAGCTGGAACACCGGGGAGCTGTTTTTT. It yields the protein CATEDSWNTGELFF.

The chain employs TRBV5-1 and TRBJ1-1; D gene ambiguous. Germline loops: CDR1 SGHRS, CDR2 YFSETQ. The CDR3 is 15 residues long. V gave up 0 bases and J gave up 6 bases, with 15 bases separating them. The CDR3 DNA reads as TGCGCCAGCAGCTTGGATAGCCTCGTCATCGCTGAAGCTTTCTTT. Protein sequence: CASSLDSLVIAEAFF.

The chain combines TRBV28 with TRBJ1-2; 9 positions match TRBD1. The V and J ends lost 5 bases and 6 bases, in that order; junction bases with no gene match: 10. The CDR3 has 15 residues. The V gene's germline CDR1 is MDHEN and CDR2 SYDVKM. The CDR3 nucleotides read TGTGCCAGCAGTACGGGACAGGGCAAGTTGAATGGCTACACCTTC. It specifies CASSTGQGKLNGYTF.